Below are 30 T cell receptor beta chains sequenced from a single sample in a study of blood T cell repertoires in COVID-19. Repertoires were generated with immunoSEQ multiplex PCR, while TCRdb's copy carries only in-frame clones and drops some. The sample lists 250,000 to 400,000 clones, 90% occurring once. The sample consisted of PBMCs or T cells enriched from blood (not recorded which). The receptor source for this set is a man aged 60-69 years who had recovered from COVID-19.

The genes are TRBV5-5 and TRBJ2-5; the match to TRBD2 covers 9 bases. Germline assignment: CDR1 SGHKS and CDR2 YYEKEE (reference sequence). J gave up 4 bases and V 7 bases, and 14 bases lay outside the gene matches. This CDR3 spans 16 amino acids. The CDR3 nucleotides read TGTGCCAGCGGCGGGAGACTAGCGGTAGTGGGAGAGACCCAGTACTTC. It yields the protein CASGGRLAVVGETQYF.

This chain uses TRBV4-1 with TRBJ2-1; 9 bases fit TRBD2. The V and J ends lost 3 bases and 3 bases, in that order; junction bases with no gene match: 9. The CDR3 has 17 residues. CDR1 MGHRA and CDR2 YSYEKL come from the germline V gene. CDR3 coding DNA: TGCGCCAGCAGCCATATATTAGCGGGGGCCTTCTACAATGAGCAGTTCTTC. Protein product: CASSHILAGAFYNEQFF.

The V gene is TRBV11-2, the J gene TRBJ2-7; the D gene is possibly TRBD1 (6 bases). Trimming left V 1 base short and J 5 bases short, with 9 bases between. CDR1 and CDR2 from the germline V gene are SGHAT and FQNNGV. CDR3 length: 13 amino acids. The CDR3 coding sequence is TGTGCCAGCAGCTTAGGTCAGGGGAACGAGCAGTACTTC. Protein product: CASSLGQGNEQYF.

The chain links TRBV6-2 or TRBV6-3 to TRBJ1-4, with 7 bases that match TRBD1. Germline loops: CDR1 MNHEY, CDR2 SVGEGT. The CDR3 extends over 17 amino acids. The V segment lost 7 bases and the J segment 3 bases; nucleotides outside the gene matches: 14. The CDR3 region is CASTPIYRGLANEKLFF. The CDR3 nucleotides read TGTGCCAGCACCCCCATTTACAGGGGCTTGGCTAATGAAAAACTGTTTTTT.

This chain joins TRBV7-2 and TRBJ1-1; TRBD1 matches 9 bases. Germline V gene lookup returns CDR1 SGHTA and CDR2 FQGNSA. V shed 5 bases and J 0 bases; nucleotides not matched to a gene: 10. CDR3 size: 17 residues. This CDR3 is CASSRDRVVYLNTEAFF. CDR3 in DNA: TGTGCCAGCAGCCGGGACAGGGTGGTTTATTTGAACACTGAAGCTTTCTTT.

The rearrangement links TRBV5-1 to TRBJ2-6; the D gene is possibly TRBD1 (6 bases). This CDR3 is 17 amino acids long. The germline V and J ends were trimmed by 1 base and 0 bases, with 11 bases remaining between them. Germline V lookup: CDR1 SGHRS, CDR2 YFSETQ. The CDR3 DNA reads TGCGCCAGCAGCTTGCGGTCAGGGGACTCTGGGGCCAACGTCCTGACTTTC. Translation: CASSLRSGDSGANVLTF.

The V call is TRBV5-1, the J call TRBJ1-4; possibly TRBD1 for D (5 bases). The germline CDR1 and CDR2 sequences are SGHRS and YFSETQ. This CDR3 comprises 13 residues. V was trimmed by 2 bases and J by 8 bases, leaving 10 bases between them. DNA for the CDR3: TGCGCCAGCAGCTTCCATCAGGGCGAAAAACTGTTTTTT. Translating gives CASSFHQGEKLFF.

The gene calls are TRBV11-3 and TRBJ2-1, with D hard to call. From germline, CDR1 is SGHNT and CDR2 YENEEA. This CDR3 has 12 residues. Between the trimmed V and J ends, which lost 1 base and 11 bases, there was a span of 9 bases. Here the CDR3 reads CASSLGGNKQFF. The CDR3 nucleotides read TGTGCCAGCAGCTTAGGCGGTAATAAGCAGTTCTTC.

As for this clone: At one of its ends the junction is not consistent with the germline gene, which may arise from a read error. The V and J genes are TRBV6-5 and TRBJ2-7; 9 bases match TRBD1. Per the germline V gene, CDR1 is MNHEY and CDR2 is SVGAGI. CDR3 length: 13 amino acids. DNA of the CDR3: TGTGCCAGCAGTAACTCCGGGACAGGGGAGCAGTACTTC. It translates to CASSNSGTGEQYF.

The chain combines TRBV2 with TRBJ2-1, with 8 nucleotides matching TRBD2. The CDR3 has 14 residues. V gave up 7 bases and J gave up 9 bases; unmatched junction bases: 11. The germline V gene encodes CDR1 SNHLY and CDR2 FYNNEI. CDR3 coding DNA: TGTGCCAGCAACCTCCGGGAGCGGGAGACTGAGCAGTTCTTC. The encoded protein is CASNLRERETEQFF.

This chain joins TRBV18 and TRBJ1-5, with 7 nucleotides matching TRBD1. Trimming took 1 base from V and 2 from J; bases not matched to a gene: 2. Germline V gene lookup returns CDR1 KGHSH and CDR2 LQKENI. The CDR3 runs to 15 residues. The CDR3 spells CASSPLDRGNQPQHF. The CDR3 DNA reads TGTGCCAGCTCACCACTCGACAGGGGCAATCAGCCCCAGCATTTT.

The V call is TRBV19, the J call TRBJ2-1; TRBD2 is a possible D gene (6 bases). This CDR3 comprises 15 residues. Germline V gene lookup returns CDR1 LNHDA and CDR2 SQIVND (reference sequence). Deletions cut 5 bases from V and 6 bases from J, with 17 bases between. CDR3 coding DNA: TGTGCCAGTAGTCCCCAAGGGCTGGGGGGCAATGAGCAGTTCTTC. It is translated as CASSPQGLGGNEQFF.

CDR3 protein: CASSLGVRDRPYEQYF. The DNA for the CDR3 is TGTGCCAGCAGCTTAGGTGTGCGGGACAGACCGTACGAGCAGTACTTC. This rearrangement joins TRBV7-2 to TRBJ2-7; the D gene is possibly TRBD1 (7 bases). This CDR3 spans 16 amino acids. V was pared by 1 base and J by 4 bases, with 17 bases between. CDR1 and CDR2 from the germline V gene are SGHTA and FQGNSA.

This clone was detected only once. The CDR3 region has the DNA TGTGCCAGCTCAACCAGACAAACCTCTGGGGCCAACGTCCTGACTTTC. This translates into CASSTRQTSGANVLTF. The V and J genes are TRBV18 and TRBJ2-6; D is ambiguous. Per germline, CDR1 KGHSH and CDR2 LQKENI. The CDR3 length is 16 residues. Trimming took off 5 bases at V and 0 bases at J, with 11 bases between the two ends.

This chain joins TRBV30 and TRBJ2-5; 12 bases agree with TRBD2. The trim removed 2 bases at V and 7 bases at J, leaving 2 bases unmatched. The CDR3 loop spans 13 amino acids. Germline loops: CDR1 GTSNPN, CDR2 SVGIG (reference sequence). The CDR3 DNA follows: TGTGCCTGGAGTAAGACTAGCGGGGGGACCCAGTACTTC. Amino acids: CAWSKTSGGTQYF.

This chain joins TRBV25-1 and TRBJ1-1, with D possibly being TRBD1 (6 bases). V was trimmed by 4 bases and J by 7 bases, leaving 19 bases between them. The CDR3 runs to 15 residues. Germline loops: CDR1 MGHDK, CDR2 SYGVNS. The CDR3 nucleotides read TGTGCCAGCAGTGCGGGGGGAGGGTCCAGGGGTGAAGCTTTCTTT. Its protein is CASSAGGGSRGEAFF.

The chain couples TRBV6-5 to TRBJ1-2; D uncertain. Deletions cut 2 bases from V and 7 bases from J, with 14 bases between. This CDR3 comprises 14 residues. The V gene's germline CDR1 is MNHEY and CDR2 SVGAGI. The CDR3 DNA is TGTGCCAGCAGTTACCCTGGGCCCGCGGGTGGCTACACCTTC. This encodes CASSYPGPAGGYTF.

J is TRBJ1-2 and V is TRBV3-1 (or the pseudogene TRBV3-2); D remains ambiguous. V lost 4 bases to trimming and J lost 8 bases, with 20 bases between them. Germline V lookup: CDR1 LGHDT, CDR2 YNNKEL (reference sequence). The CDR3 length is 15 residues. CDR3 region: CASSPTLSPASGYTF. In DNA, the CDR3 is TGTGCCAGCAGCCCCACTTTGTCCCCTGCCTCCGGCTACACCTTC.

CDR3 nucleotides: TGTGCCAGCAGCTTTGGGACTAACGAAGAGACCCAGTACTTC. As protein: CASSFGTNEETQYF. This chain links TRBV5-6 with TRBJ2-5; 7 bases are shared with TRBD2. The CDR3 sequence is 14 residues long. Germline V gene lookup returns CDR1 SGHDT and CDR2 YYEEEE. The V gene end was trimmed by 2 bases and the J gene end by 3 bases; junction bases not matched to a gene: 4.

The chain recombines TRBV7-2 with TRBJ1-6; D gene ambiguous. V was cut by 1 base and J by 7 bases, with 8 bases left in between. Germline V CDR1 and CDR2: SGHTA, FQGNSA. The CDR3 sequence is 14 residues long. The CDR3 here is CASSLDTTNSPLHF. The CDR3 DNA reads TGTGCCAGCAGCTTAGACACAACAAATTCACCCCTCCACTTT.

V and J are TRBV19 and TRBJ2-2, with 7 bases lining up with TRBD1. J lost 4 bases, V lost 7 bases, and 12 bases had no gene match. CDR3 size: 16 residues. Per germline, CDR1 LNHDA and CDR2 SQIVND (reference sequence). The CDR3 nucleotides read TGTGCCAGTATCGCCGGGACAGAAACTGGCACCGGGGAGCTGTTTTTT. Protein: CASIAGTETGTGELFF.

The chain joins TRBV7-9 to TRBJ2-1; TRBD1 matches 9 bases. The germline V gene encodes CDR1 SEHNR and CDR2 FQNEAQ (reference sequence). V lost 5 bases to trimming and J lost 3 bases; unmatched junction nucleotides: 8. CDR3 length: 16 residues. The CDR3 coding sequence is TGTGCCAGCAGCGACAGGGGGAAGGGGCTCTACAATGAGCAGTTCTTC. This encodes CASSDRGKGLYNEQFF.

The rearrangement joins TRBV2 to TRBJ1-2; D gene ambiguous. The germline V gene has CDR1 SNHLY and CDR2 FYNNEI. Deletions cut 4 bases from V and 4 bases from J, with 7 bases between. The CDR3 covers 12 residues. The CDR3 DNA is TGTGCCAGCAGTGCCTCCCCCTATGGCTACACCTTC. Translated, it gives CASSASPYGYTF.

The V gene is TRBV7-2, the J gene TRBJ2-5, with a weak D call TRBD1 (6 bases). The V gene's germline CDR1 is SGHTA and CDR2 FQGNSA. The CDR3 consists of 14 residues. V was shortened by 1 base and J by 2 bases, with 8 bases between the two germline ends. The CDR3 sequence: CASSLGQVQETQYF. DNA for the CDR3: TGTGCCAGCAGCTTAGGACAGGTACAAGAGACCCAGTACTTC.

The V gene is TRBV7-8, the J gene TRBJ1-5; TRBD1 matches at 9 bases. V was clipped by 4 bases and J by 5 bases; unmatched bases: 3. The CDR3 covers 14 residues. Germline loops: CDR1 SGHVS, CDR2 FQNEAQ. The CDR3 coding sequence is TGTGCCAGCAGCTGGGGACAGGGAGATCAGCCCCAGCATTTT. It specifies CASSWGQGDQPQHF.

Here the CDR3 reads CSVGTSNTGELFF. The DNA of the CDR3 is TGCAGCGTTGGGACTTCTAACACCGGGGAGCTGTTTTTT. This chain uses TRBV29-1 with TRBJ2-2; TRBD2 is a possible D gene (5 bases). Deletions cut 4 bases from V and 2 bases from J, with 8 bases between. Per germline, CDR1 SQVTM and CDR2 ANQGSEA. This CDR3 comprises 13 residues.

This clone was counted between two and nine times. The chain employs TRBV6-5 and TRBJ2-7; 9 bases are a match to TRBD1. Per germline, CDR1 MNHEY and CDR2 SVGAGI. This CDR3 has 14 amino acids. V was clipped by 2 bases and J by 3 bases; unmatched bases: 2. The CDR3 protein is CASSYRTGDYEQYF. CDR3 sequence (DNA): TGTGCCAGCAGTTACCGGACAGGGGACTACGAGCAGTACTTC.

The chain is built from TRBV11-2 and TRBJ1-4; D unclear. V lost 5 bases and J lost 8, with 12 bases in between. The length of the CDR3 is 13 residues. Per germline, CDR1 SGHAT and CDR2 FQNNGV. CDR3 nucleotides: TGTGCCAGCAGCCCTCGCCGGGGAGAAAAACTGTTTTTT. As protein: CASSPRRGEKLFF.

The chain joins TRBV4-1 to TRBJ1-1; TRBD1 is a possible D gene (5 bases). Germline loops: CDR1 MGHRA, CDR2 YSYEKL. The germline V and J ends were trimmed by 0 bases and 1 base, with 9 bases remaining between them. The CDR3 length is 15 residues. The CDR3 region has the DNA TGCGCCAGCAGCCAAGAAGCGGGACGGAACACTGAAGCTTTCTTT. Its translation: CASSQEAGRNTEAFF.

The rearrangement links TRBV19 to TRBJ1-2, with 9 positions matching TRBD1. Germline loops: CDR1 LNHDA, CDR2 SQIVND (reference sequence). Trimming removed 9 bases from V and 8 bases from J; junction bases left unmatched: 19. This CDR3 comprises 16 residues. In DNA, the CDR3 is TGTGCCAGCAACCCGCAGTGGACAGGGGAGTCTAGGGGCTACACCTTC. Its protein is CASNPQWTGESRGYTF.